One and the same sample provided the 3 T cell receptor beta chains below, sequenced in a study of cytomegalovirus exposure and HLA in healthy donors. This table comes from immunoSEQ multiplex PCR, and its TCRdb copy is limited to in-frame clones, with some not included. The sample yields around 130,000 clones, around 92% seen once. Material: PBMCs. All receptors come from a man under 40 in good health and CMV-seronegative.

This clone came up a few times. The V gene is TRBV7-9, the J gene TRBJ2-7; 11 bases map to TRBD1. The V gene's germline CDR1 is SEHNR and CDR2 FQNEAQ (reference sequence). There are 15 residues in the CDR3. V dropped 4 bases and J dropped 4; count of bases not matched to a gene: 6. The CDR3 region is CASSSSDRGRYEQYF. CDR3 nucleotides: TGTGCCAGCAGCTCCTCGGACAGGGGGCGATACGAGCAGTACTTC.

The J gene is TRBJ2-2, the V gene TRBV5-1, with a tentative D call TRBD2 (5 bases). This CDR3 region has 16 residues. V shed 5 bases and J shed 0 bases, with 14 bases lying between them. CDR1 is SGHRS and CDR2 is YFSETQ in the germline V gene. The DNA of the CDR3 is TGCGCCAGCAGAACTGTAGCCGGGGCGAACACCGGGGAGCTGTTTTTT. Translated, it gives CASRTVAGANTGELFF.

This clone has just one count. This chain connects TRBV6-1 to TRBJ2-1; 7 positions agree with TRBD1. The length of the CDR3 is 12 residues. Germline CDR1 MNHNS, CDR2 SASEGT. Trimming cost V 11 bases and J 5 bases; bases outside gene matches: 6. The CDR3 reads CAGWDRNNEQFF. CDR3 nucleotides: TGTGCCGGTTGGGACAGAAACAATGAGCAGTTCTTC.